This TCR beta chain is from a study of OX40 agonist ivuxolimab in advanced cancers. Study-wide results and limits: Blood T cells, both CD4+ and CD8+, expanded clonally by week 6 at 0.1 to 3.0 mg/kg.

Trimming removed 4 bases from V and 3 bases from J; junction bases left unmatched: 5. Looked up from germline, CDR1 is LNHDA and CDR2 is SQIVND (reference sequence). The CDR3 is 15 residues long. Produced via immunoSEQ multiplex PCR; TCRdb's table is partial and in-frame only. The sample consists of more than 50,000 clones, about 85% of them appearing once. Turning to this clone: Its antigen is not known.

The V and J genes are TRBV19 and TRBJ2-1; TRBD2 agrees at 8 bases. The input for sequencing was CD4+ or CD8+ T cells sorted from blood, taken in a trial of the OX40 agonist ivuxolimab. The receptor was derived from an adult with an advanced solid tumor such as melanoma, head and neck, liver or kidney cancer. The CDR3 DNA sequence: TGTGCCAGTAGTAGGGCGGGAGGCTACTACAATGAGCAGTTCTTC. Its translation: CASSRAGGYYNEQFF.